The entry below gives a single T cell receptor beta chain sequence along with its context. The specificity of this receptor is unknown. The junction and the germline gene differ at one end; a read error may be behind it. According to the germline V gene, CDR1 reads MNHEY and CDR2 reads SVGAGI. The CDR3 spans 12 residues, from the cysteine through the phenylalanine. This entry keeps only the CDR3 DNA: 36 bases, framed from base 1. The data were taken from a study of OX40 agonist ivuxolimab in advanced cancers. Looking at the study overall: Ivuxolimab was an agonistic, fully human IgG2 monoclonal antibody directed against OX40 (CD134), a costimulatory receptor. The paper describes the monotherapy dose-escalation part (N = 52 patients) of the phase I trial of ivuxolimab. In the dose-escalation cohort, 75% to 90% of patients were male, and the mean age was 60 years with a range of about 20 to 80. The point of sequencing TCRbeta in the periphery was to test whether ivuxolimab changed TCR sequence diversity and drove clonal T-cell expansion. Partial responses were achieved by three dose-escalation patients, of whom one had hepatocellular carcinoma and two had cutaneous melanoma. Of the approximately 50 dose-escalation patients, hepatocellular carcinoma was present in about 20, melanoma in approximately 15, renal cell carcinoma in 9 and head and neck cancer in 9. Intravenous ivuxolimab was administered to patients every 2 weeks at six dose levels: 0.01, 0.1, 0.3, 1.5, 3 and 10 mg/kg. Patients were allowed to have had prior anti-PD-1, anti-PD-L1 or anti-CTLA-4 therapy, and around two fifths of the dose-escalation patients had been treated with checkpoint inhibitors. General findings and caveats noted by the study authors: Which antigens the clonally expanded peripheral T cells were specific for was not determined. At doses from 0.1 to 3.0 mg/kg, clonal expansion was seen in both CD4+ and CD8+ blood T cells between baseline and week 6. Low levels of normalized T-cell clonal expansion were also shown by some nonresponding patients. In the 0.1-3.0 mg/kg groups, partial responders were among the patients with the lowest normalized peripheral clonal expansion, particularly in CD8+ T cells. After ivuxolimab, CD8+ T cells had more expanded clones than CD4+ T cells on average.

The trial excluded patients who had a history of autoimmune disease or who were on systemic immunosuppression. Peripheral blood for TCR sequencing was collected from all dose cohorts at baseline, on cycle 4 day 1, and on cycle 7 day 1. Samples came from an open-label, multicenter, first-in-human phase I dose-escalation trial of ivuxolimab. Adults with locally advanced or metastatic head and neck squamous cell, hepatocellular, melanoma or renal cell carcinoma were enrolled in the trial. Before TCR sequencing, CD4+ T cells and CD8+ T cells were sorted from peripheral blood as separate populations. To sequence the TCRbeta CDR3 region, genomic DNA was isolated from the sorted cells. The immunoSEQ Assay was used for sequencing of TCRbeta CDR3 regions. Drawn from immuneACCESS, this table holds only the in-frame rearrangements with V and J called that TCRdb kept. Clones are partly lost; checked studies trace under half to an unresolved V gene and leave the rest unexplained. The sample table records over 20,000 clones; approximately 86% of these occur just once. The ten largest clones capture 20% to 30% of the sample.

The chain is assembled from TRBV6-5 and TRBJ2-7; the D segment could be TRBD1, given 6 matching bases. Source: CD4+ or CD8+ T cells sorted from blood, taken in a trial of the OX40 agonist ivuxolimab. The sequence was collected from an adult with an advanced solid tumor such as melanoma, head and neck, liver or kidney cancer. The CDR3 protein: CASSFPEKGHHF. The base sequence is TGTGCCAGCAGTTTCCCTGAGAAGGGACATCACTTC.